This is a list of T cell receptor beta chains from one sample in a study of T cells after yellow fever vaccination. TCRdb re-analysed the 5' RACE reads in MiXCR, keeping a single row per CDR3 protein. The sample records around 350,000 distinct CDR3 sequences, more than 5.5% being singletons. Sample: PBMCs, taken 5 days after the yellow fever booster vaccination. These TCRs come from a man between 25 and 39 years old who received the YFV17D yellow fever vaccine. The CDR3 runs from the conserved cysteine through the conserved F or W. D genes are given only for firm matches. The listing skips clone size in some rows; elsewhere it reads once, few, many or a size class.

v_call	clone_size	d_call	j_call	cdr3_nt	cdr3_aa
TRBV7-9	few	.	TRBJ2-3	TGTGCCAGCAGCCCTAAAGAGAGGGGGGCCAGCACAGATACGCAGTATTTT	CASSPKERGASTDTQYF
TRBV11-2	few	TRBD2	TRBJ2-3	TGTGCCAGCAGCTCCCGAAGACTAGCGGGCACAGATACGCAGTATTTT	CASSSRRLAGTDTQYF
TRBV29-1	few	.	TRBJ2-7	TGCAGCATGAGGCACGGACCCTACGAGCAGTACTTC	CSMRHGPYEQYF
TRBV4-2	.	.	TRBJ2-1	TGTGCCAGCAGCCAAGCCCAGGGTGCAGCGGAGGGGCAGTTCTTC	CASSQAQGAAEGQFF
TRBV4-3	many	.	TRBJ1-2	TGCGCCAGCAGCCAAGACCGATCCGCTGGTGGCTACACCTTC	CASSQDRSAGGYTF
TRBV18	.	TRBD1	TRBJ2-1	TGTGCCAGCTCGGGACAGGGATACAATGAGCAGTTCTTC	CASSGQGYNEQFF
TRBV9	many	.	TRBJ2-1	TGTGCCAGCAGCCCGACGGGGCCCCGGGGTGAGCAGTTCTTC	CASSPTGPRGEQFF
TRBV20-1	many	.	TRBJ2-1	TGCAGTGCTTCAACCCCGTACCAGGTTTCCTACAATGAGCAGTTCTTC	CSASTPYQVSYNEQFF
TRBV5-1	many	.	TRBJ2-2	TGCGCCAGCAGCTTGGAGGCGGTCACCGGGGAGCTGTTTTTT	CASSLEAVTGELFF
TRBV5-4	many	.	TRBJ2-2	TGTGCCAGCAAACTGGGCGGGTCCATAAACACCGGGGAGCTGTTTTTT	CASKLGGSINTGELFF
TRBV18	.	TRBD2	TRBJ2-2	TGTGCCAGCTCACCACAAATATCCGGCGGGAGGAGCACCGGGGAGCTGTTTTTT	CASSPQISGGRSTGELFF
TRBV20-1	many	TRBD2	TRBJ2-1	TGCAGTGCTGTCAAGACTAGCGGGATCTATGAGCAGTTCTTC	CSAVKTSGIYEQFF
TRBV20-1	.	TRBD1	TRBJ1-2	TGCAGTGCTAGAGATCTCGAGGACAGGGGATTAGGCTACACCTTC	CSARDLEDRGLGYTF
TRBV3-1	.	TRBD1	TRBJ2-7	TGTGCCAGCAGCCGCCGGGACAGGGGCTGGGAGCAGTACTTC	CASSRRDRGWEQYF
TRBV11-2	few	.	TRBJ1-2	TGTGCCAGCAGCTGGACCCGAGGGGGGTATGGCTACACCTTC	CASSWTRGGYGYTF
TRBV6-1	.	TRBD2	TRBJ2-3	TGTGCCAGCAGACCCCGGTGGGGAGTAGCGGGAGATGCAGATACGCAGTATTTT	CASRPRWGVAGDADTQYF
TRBV14	many	TRBD1	TRBJ1-2	TGTGCCAGCAGCCAATCCTCGGGGCCGACAGGGGGCAACTATGGCTACACCTTC	CASSQSSGPTGGNYGYTF
TRBV14	few	.	TRBJ1-2	TGTGCCAGCAGCCAAGAATATTATTATGGCTACACCTTC	CASSQEYYYGYTF
TRBV9	many	.	TRBJ2-7	TGTGCCAGCAGCACCGGACTGGATTCCTACGAGCAGTACTTC	CASSTGLDSYEQYF
TRBV10-3	many	TRBD1	TRBJ2-3	TGTGCCATCAGTGAACGACAGGGGGGTGAAGATACGCAGTATTTT	CAISERQGGEDTQYF
TRBV7-8	.	.	TRBJ2-7	TGTGCCAGCAGCTGGCGGGGCAGTCCCTACGAGCAGTACTTC	CASSWRGSPYEQYF
TRBV27	.	.	TRBJ2-3	TGTGCCAGCAGTGGAGGTGGAAGTACACAGATTACGCAGTATTTT	CASSGGGSTQITQYF
TRBV18	many	.	TRBJ2-5	TGTGCCAGCTCACCGGACTACCAAGAGACCCAGTACTTC	CASSPDYQETQYF
TRBV7-9	.	.	TRBJ2-3	TGTGCCAGCAGCTTCGACAGAATTACAGATACGCAGTATTTT	CASSFDRITDTQYF
TRBV10-2	.	.	TRBJ1-5	TGCGCCAGCAGTCATGCCATTAATCAGCCCCAGCATTTT	CASSHAINQPQHF
TRBV20-1	few	TRBD2	TRBJ2-1	TGCAGTGCTAGGCGACTAGCGGCCTACAATGAGCAGTTCTTC	CSARRLAAYNEQFF
TRBV5-6	many	.	TRBJ2-7	TGTGCCAGCAGCTTCTACCTCGTGGGTTCCTACGAGCAGTACTTC	CASSFYLVGSYEQYF
TRBV7-9	many	.	TRBJ2-7	TGTGCCAGCAGCCCCCCCATCTGGGGCGGCGAGCAGTACTTC	CASSPPIWGGEQYF
TRBV7-2	.	.	TRBJ1-1	TGTGCCAGCAGCCCCAACTGGAACACTGAAGCTTTCTTT	CASSPNWNTEAFF